This T cell receptor beta chain is from a study of blood T cell repertoires in COVID-19. Overall study context: The samples span acute and convalescent COVID-19 from the United States, Italy and Spain. T cells, B-cell-depleted T cells, or PBMCs supplied cDNA or gDNA.

In the original workflow: Amplifying reference gene primers gave estimates of nucleated cell counts. TCRdb's table, derived via immunoSEQ multiplex PCR, lists solely in-frame clones and lacks some. V and J calls and clone size are given by that table; D and trimming were obtained from the DNA. The sample yields about 120,000 clones, about four fifths seen once. CDR3 length: 19 residues. Germline lookup yields CDR1 PRHDT and CDR2 FYEKMQ (reference sequence). Trimming removed 1 base from V and 1 base from J, with 22 bases in between. The source of this sequence is a human donor in a cohort sampled during active COVID-19. Sequenced material: peripheral blood. This rearrangement joins TRBV13 to TRBJ1-1, with D possibly matching TRBD1 (6 bases). The CDR3 here is CASSLVQGRNLPANTEAFF. DNA of the CDR3: TGTGCCAGCAGCTTAGTCCAGGGGCGGAATCTCCCGGCGAACACTGAAGCTTTCTTT.